The 10 T cell receptor beta chains below all came from one sample that was sequenced in a study of read filtering for tumor transcriptome and immune sequencing. This library used 300 to 450 ng RNA and molecular barcoded adaptors spanning alpha/delta and beta/gamma chains. TCRdb ran MiXCR on the reads and lists one entry per CDR3 protein. The data contain 35,000 to 50,000 distinct CDR3 sequences, 20% of them singletons. Material for sequencing was a population of CD138-negative cells sorted from bone marrow. The origin of the receptors is a donor at least 40 years old with multiple myeloma.

This clonotype was observed at least ten times. The chain links TRBV28 to TRBJ2-7; 7 nucleotides match TRBD1. The CDR3 runs to 14 residues. Trimming removed 6 bases from V and 3 bases from J; junction bases left unmatched: 8. The V gene's germline CDR1 is MDHEN and CDR2 SYDVKM. CDR3 bases: TGTGCCAGCAGCCCCCCGGGGACAGACTACGAGCAGTACTTC. It is translated as CASSPPGTDYEQYF.

V and J are TRBV25-1 and TRBJ2-1; no definite D call. CDR1 is MGHDK, CDR2 SYGVNS, per germline. This CDR3 contains 14 residues. Here the CDR3 DNA reads TGTGCTCGCAGTGAATATGCTCCAGCCAATGAGCAGTTCTTC. It translates to CARSEYAPANEQFF. Together with reference TRBV25-1 and TRBJ2-1, the CDR3 gives the full variable domain: EADIYQTPRYLVIGTGKKITLECSQTMGHDKMYWYQQDPGMELHLIHYSYGVNSTEKGDLSSESTVSRIRTEHFPLTLESARPSHTSQYLCARSEYAPANEQFFGPGTRLTVL.

Notes on this clonotype: Just one base apart from a much larger clone, this may be a read error. The chain recombines TRBV12-3 or TRBV12-4 with TRBJ1-1; no reliable D call. The CDR3 is 11 amino acids. The CDR3 loop reads CAAATNAEAFF. The CDR3 DNA reads as TGTGCGGCGGCAACTAACGCTGAAGCTTTCTTT.

This clonotype has ten or more counts. This chain uses TRBV3-1 with TRBJ2-1, with D perhaps TRBD1 (6 bases). This CDR3 has 21 residues. V gave up 0 bases and J gave up 2 bases, with 26 bases separating them. The germline gives CDR1 LGHDT, CDR2 YNNKEL (reference sequence). The CDR3 here is CASSQDPWVLKTGIAYNEQFF. CDR3 DNA sequence: TGTGCCAGCAGCCAAGACCCCTGGGTCCTAAAGACAGGTATTGCCTACAATGAGCAGTTCTTC.

This clonotype was seen at least ten times. The chain links TRBV4-3 to TRBJ1-6; D gene unclear. V lost 5 bases and J 6 bases, leaving 8 bases between the germline ends. CDR3 length: 13 residues. Germline CDR1 reads LGHNA; CDR2 reads YSLEER. The CDR3 nucleotides read TGCGCCAGCAGCTCGAAGATTAATTCACCCCTCCACTTT. This gives the protein CASSSKINSPLHF.

This clonotype was seen a few times. V gene TRBV16 combines with J gene TRBJ1-5; possibly TRBD1 for D (5 bases). The CDR3 extends over 16 amino acids. CDR1 is KGHSY and CDR2 is FQNENV in the germline V gene. V was shortened by 3 bases and J by 5 bases, with 17 bases between the two germline ends. CDR3 loop: CASSQGTAAFDQPQHF. CDR3 nucleotides: TGTGCCAGCAGCCAGGGGACCGCAGCTTTTGATCAGCCCCAGCATTTT.

This clonotype was observed at least ten times. The rearrangement uses TRBV10-2 and TRBJ2-1; TRBD2 matches 10 bases. CDR3 length equals 13 residues. V dropped 6 bases and J dropped 5; count of bases not matched to a gene: 1. CDR1 and CDR2 from the germline V gene are WSHSY and SAAADI. CDR3 DNA: TGCGCCAGCAGAGCGGGAGGGGACAATGAGCAGTTCTTC. Protein product: CASRAGGDNEQFF.

This clonotype was recorded at least ten times. The chain carries TRBV5-4 and TRBJ2-1; 14 bases map to TRBD2. J gave up 9 bases and V 6 bases, and 14 bases lay outside the gene matches. CDR1 and CDR2 (germline): SGHNT, YYREEE (reference sequence). There are 17 residues in the CDR3. The CDR3, as DNA: TGTGCCAGCACCGAGGGACTAGCGGGAGTTACACCCGGTGAGCAGTTCTTC. It codes for CASTEGLAGVTPGEQFF.

This clonotype was picked up many times. This chain connects TRBV7-9 to TRBJ2-5; D remains unclear. Trimming stripped 2 bases from V and 1 base from J, with 2 bases between. This CDR3 region has 12 residues. CDR1 and CDR2 from the germline V gene are SEHNR and FQNEAQ (reference sequence). CDR3 DNA: TGTGCCAGCAGCTTACTCCAAGAGACCCAGTACTTC. This sequence encodes CASSLLQETQYF.

In its sample, this clonotype was seen many times. V gene TRBV2 combines with J gene TRBJ2-1, with no clear D. CDR1 and CDR2 from the germline V gene are SNHLY and FYNNEI. The CDR3 runs 12 residues. The V end was cut by 5 bases, the J end by 10 bases, with 12 bases between. The CDR3 coding sequence is TGTGCCAGCAGTCCCCTCCCCCTAGAGCAGTTCTTC. Residues: CASSPLPLEQFF.